These 30 T cell receptor beta chains share one sample of origin, sequenced in a study of CD8 T cells in ankylosing spondylitis (dated by TCRdb to between 2016 and 2019). Library generation was performed with 5' RACE. Sequencing relied on an Illumina HiSeq 2500. The public reads were reanalyzed by TCRdb: fastp trimming at Q25, MiXCR alignment, in-frame beta chains only. Rows are combined by CDR3 protein, so each entry shows the most common genes and DNA. This sample is represented by some 240,000 distinct CDR3 sequences; around 25% of them were singletons. The top ten clones comprise about 0.6% of the sample. Sequencing was carried out using blood, either unsorted or a sorted T cell fraction (not recorded which). These receptors came from a male donor with ankylosing spondylitis or in good health (not recorded which).

The rearrangement uses TRBV6-1 and TRBJ1-6; the D gene is possibly TRBD1 (5 bases). Trimming removed 8 bases at V and 5 bases at J, with 16 bases between. The V gene's germline CDR1 is MNHNS and CDR2 SASEGT. The CDR3 sequence is 15 residues long. CDR3 in amino acids: CASRWGSLDNSPLHF. CDR3 in DNA: TGTGCCAGCCGATGGGGGAGTTTGGATAATTCACCCCTCCACTTT.

This clonotype occurred a few times. The V call is TRBV20-1, the J call TRBJ2-1; the match to TRBD2 covers 7 bases. The length of the CDR3 is 14 residues. CDR1 and CDR2 from the germline V gene are DFQATT and SNEGSKA (reference sequence). Trimming cost V 0 bases and J 7 bases; bases outside gene matches: 6. The CDR3, as DNA: TGCAGTGCTAGAGATGGCGGGGGATGGAATGAGCAGTTCTTC. Translated: CSARDGGGWNEQFF.

This clonotype was observed a few times. This sequence joins TRBV12-3 or TRBV12-4 and TRBJ2-7; D gene ambiguous. V was pared by 4 bases and J by 2 bases, with 9 bases between. The CDR3 contains 13 residues. CDR3 loop: CASSYDTPYEQYF. CDR3 in DNA: TGTGCCAGCAGTTACGACACCCCCTACGAGCAGTACTTC.

This clonotype was observed a few times. This chain connects TRBV29-1 to TRBJ1-1; 10 nucleotides line up with TRBD1. Per germline, CDR1 SQVTM and CDR2 ANQGSEA. V shed 5 bases, J shed 4 bases, and the junction held 13 bases outside the gene matches. The CDR3 is made up of 16 amino acids. CDR3 protein: CSVTYMGTGAVTEAFF. CDR3 coding DNA: TGCAGCGTTACCTACATGGGGACAGGGGCGGTCACTGAAGCTTTCTTT.

The rearrangement links TRBV25-1 to TRBJ2-5; D assignment may be TRBD1 or TRBD2 (6 bases each). V was cut by 6 bases and J by 4 bases, with 18 bases left in between. This CDR3 region has 15 residues. In germline, CDR1 is MGHDK, CDR2 SYGVNS. The CDR3 coding sequence is TGTGCCAGCAGAGGGGACATAGGGAGGCCAGAGACCCAGTACTTC. Protein product: CASRGDIGRPETQYF.

In this sample, this clonotype turned up many times. V usage is TRBV4-1 and J usage is TRBJ2-3, with 11 bases fitting TRBD2. The V and J ends lost 1 base and 6 bases, in that order; junction bases with no gene match: 9. The CDR3 covers 17 residues. In germline, CDR1 is MGHRA, CDR2 YSYEKL. Written as DNA, the CDR3 is TGCGCCAGCAGCCAAGGACTAGCGGGGTGGAATGGGGATACGCAGTATTTT. Translating gives CASSQGLAGWNGDTQYF.

This clonotype has a handful of counts. The rearrangement joins TRBV20-1 to TRBJ2-7; 8 positions agree with TRBD1. The V gene end was trimmed by 2 bases and the J gene end by 6 bases; junction bases not matched to a gene: 12. CDR3 length: 15 amino acids. Germline V CDR1 and CDR2: DFQATT, SNEGSKA (reference sequence). The CDR3 sequence is CSARKAGTGGSEQYF. CDR3 bases: TGCAGTGCTAGAAAAGCCGGAACAGGGGGGTCCGAGCAGTACTTC.

This clonotype was seen a few times. This chain uses TRBV10-3 with TRBJ2-5; 8 nucleotides agree with TRBD1. Looked up from germline, CDR1 is ENHRY and CDR2 is SYGVKD. CDR3 length: 14 residues. With 5 bases clipped from V and 3 bases from J, the junction kept 5 bases outside the gene matches. The CDR3, as DNA: TGTGCCATCAGTCGGCCAGGGGGCGAAGAGACCCAGTACTTC. Its protein product is CAISRPGGEETQYF.

This sequence joins TRBV6-1 and TRBJ2-6, with TRBD1 matching 8 bases. V dropped 2 bases and J dropped 1; count of bases not matched to a gene: 7. CDR1 and CDR2 from the germline V gene are MNHNS and SASEGT. The CDR3 consists of 18 residues. CDR3 sequence: CASSEFRTGWSGANVLTF. CDR3 DNA: TGTGCCAGCAGTGAATTCAGGACAGGGTGGTCTGGGGCCAACGTCCTGACTTTC.

The chain joins TRBV6-2 or TRBV6-3 to TRBJ2-5; D uncertain. Germline lookup yields CDR1 MNHEY and CDR2 SVGEGT. V shed 2 bases and J shed 7 bases, with 14 bases lying between them. CDR3 size: 14 residues. The CDR3 DNA is TGTGCCAGCAGTTACCCGGACCCCCGGAGGACCCAGTACTTC. Residues: CASSYPDPRRTQYF.

This clonotype occurred many times. The rearrangement links TRBV28 to TRBJ2-3; D is unclear. CDR1 and CDR2 (germline): MDHEN, SYDVKM. The CDR3 contains 11 residues. V dropped 8 bases and J dropped 2 bases, with 5 bases sitting between them. CDR3 sequence reads: CASQDTDTQYF. The CDR3 coding sequence is TGTGCCAGCCAGGACACAGATACGCAGTATTTT.

This clonotype was seen repeatedly, ten times or more. The chain joins TRBV12-3 or TRBV12-4 to TRBJ2-7; no firm D call. The CDR3 runs 11 residues. V lost 6 bases to trimming and J lost 5 bases, with 8 bases between them. The CDR3 spells CASSRLHEQYF. The CDR3, as DNA: TGTGCCAGCAGCCGCCTCCACGAGCAGTACTTC.

This clonotype showed up many times. The CDR3 here is CASSKARDRPNTGELFF. CDR3 bases: TGTGCCAGCAGTAAAGCTCGGGACAGGCCGAACACCGGGGAGCTGTTTTTT. This rearrangement joins TRBV12-3 or TRBV12-4 to TRBJ2-2; 8 nucleotides agree with TRBD1. The V and J ends lost 5 bases and 0 bases, in that order; junction bases with no gene match: 8. This CDR3 has 17 residues.

The chain combines TRBV12-3 or TRBV12-4 with TRBJ1-4; D is unresolved. CDR3 length: 11 amino acids. V was clipped by 6 bases and J by 5 bases, with 4 bases between them. This CDR3 is CASSGNEKLFF. The CDR3 nucleotides read TGTGCCAGCAGCGGAAATGAAAAACTGTTTTTT.

Many counts were recorded for this clonotype. The rearrangement joins TRBV20-1 to TRBJ2-7; a weak D match, TRBD2 (5 bases). This CDR3 has 15 residues. Germline CDR1 DFQATT, CDR2 SNEGSKA (reference sequence). V was shortened by 0 bases and J by 2 bases, with 14 bases between the two germline ends. CDR3 nucleotides: TGCAGTGCTAGAGATCCAGAGCGGCCAACCTACGAGCAGTACTTC. Translated: CSARDPERPTYEQYF.

The rearrangement links TRBV3-1 to TRBJ2-7; D possibly corresponds to TRBD1 (6 bases). Trimming stripped 10 bases from V and 0 bases from J, with 19 bases between. CDR1 LGHDT and CDR2 YNNKEL come from the germline V gene (reference sequence). This CDR3 region has 15 residues. CDR3 region: CATCQDLDSSYEQYF. The CDR3 DNA sequence: TGTGCCACCTGCCAAGACTTGGACAGCTCCTACGAGCAGTACTTC.

The gene calls are TRBV10-3 and TRBJ2-3; 14 bases align to TRBD2. The CDR3 consists of 18 residues. Germline loops: CDR1 ENHRY, CDR2 SYGVKD. V lost 3 bases and J lost 4; bases outside the gene matches: 9. CDR3 sequence: CAISDLLTSGGAADTQYF. The CDR3 nucleotides read TGTGCCATCAGTGACCTTCTGACTAGCGGGGGGGCGGCAGATACGCAGTATTTT.

This clonotype appeared a few times. V and J are TRBV5-6 and TRBJ2-3; 13 bases are shared with TRBD2. The length of the CDR3 is 15 residues. The germline gives CDR1 SGHDT, CDR2 YYEEEE. V lost 4 bases, J lost 6 bases, and 5 bases stayed unmatched. The CDR3 loop reads CASSLGTSGVDTQYF. For the CDR3, the DNA is TGTGCCAGCAGCCTCGGGACTAGCGGGGTGGATACGCAGTATTTT.

This chain links TRBV5-5 with TRBJ1-4, with TRBD1 matching 7 bases. V trimming: 0 bases; J trimming: 7 bases; junction bases outside the gene matches: 9. CDR1 SGHKS and CDR2 YYEKEE come from the germline V gene (reference sequence). The CDR3 consists of 16 residues. The CDR3 DNA is TGTGCCAGCAGCTTGGCATCGACAGGGCCAACTGAAAAACTGTTTTTT. Its translation: CASSLASTGPTEKLFF.

This clonotype has ten or more counts. The J gene is TRBJ2-2, the V gene TRBV20-1; 9 bases line up with TRBD2. Per the germline V gene, CDR1 is DFQATT and CDR2 is SNEGSKA (reference sequence). The CDR3 consists of 16 residues. The V gene end was trimmed by 2 bases and the J gene end by 6 bases; junction bases not matched to a gene: 10. The CDR3 spells CSARNNRRGGAGELFF. CDR3 in DNA: TGCAGTGCTAGAAACAACAGGCGCGGGGGGGCCGGGGAGCTGTTTTTT.

The chain recombines TRBV5-5 with TRBJ2-7; D perhaps matches TRBD2 (6 bases). CDR1 SGHKS and CDR2 YYEKEE come from the germline V gene (reference sequence). V lost 6 bases and J 2 bases, leaving 12 bases between the germline ends. This CDR3 has 13 amino acids. The CDR3 region has the DNA TGTGCCAGCACCCGACTAGTTCCCTACGAGCAGTACTTC. It translates to CASTRLVPYEQYF.

This clonotype was seen more than once but under ten times. V gene TRBV6-1 combines with J gene TRBJ2-1; TRBD1 matches 9 bases. The germline V gene encodes CDR1 MNHNS and CDR2 SASEGT. The CDR3 runs 14 residues. V lost 6 bases and J lost 9; bases outside the gene matches: 9. CDR3 sequence reads: CASSKQGAIGEQFF. CDR3 DNA: TGTGCCAGCAGCAAACAGGGGGCGATAGGTGAGCAGTTCTTC.

This chain uses TRBV29-1 with TRBJ2-1, with a weak D call TRBD1 (5 bases). Germline CDR1 is SQVTM and CDR2 is ANQGSEA. This CDR3 spans 12 amino acids. V was clipped by 2 bases and J by 3 bases, with 5 bases between them. Here the CDR3 DNA reads TGCAGCGTTGAAAGGGGCTACAATGAGCAGTTCTTC. It yields the protein CSVERGYNEQFF.

This clonotype was seen at least ten times. V and J are TRBV19 and TRBJ1-1, with D tentatively TRBD1 (5 bases). This CDR3 is 14 amino acids long. The V gene lost 6 bases and the J gene lost 1 base, with 12 bases spanning the gap. Germline V gene data show CDR1 as LNHDA and CDR2 as SQIVND (reference sequence). CDR3 bases: TGTGCCAGTAGCAAGGACATCTCGAACACTGAAGCTTTCTTT. The encoded protein is CASSKDISNTEAFF.

At least ten counts were recorded for this clonotype. The chain has TRBV20-1 and TRBJ2-5, with D uncertain. The V gene lost 1 base and the J gene lost 4 bases, with 1 base spanning the gap. Germline loops: CDR1 DFQATT, CDR2 SNEGSKA (reference sequence). The CDR3 sequence is 10 residues long. The CDR3 region has the DNA TGCAGTGCTAGAGGAGAGACCCAGTACTTC. It is translated as CSARGETQYF.

This clonotype was seen repeatedly, ten times or more. V usage is TRBV12-3 or TRBV12-4 and J usage is TRBJ2-3, with 8 bases identical to TRBD2. This CDR3 region has 15 residues. The V and J ends lost 1 base and 6 bases, in that order; junction bases with no gene match: 6. The CDR3 DNA is TGTGCCAGCAGTTTAGGGACTAGCTGGGGCGATACGCAGTATTTT. Protein: CASSLGTSWGDTQYF.

About this clonotype: At one end, the junction sequence differs from germline, possibly due to a read error. The CDR3 DNA is TGCAGTGCTAGAGATAGAGGGACAGGGATCTTT. Protein: CSARDRGTGIF. This chain joins TRBV20-1 and TRBJ1-1; TRBD1 matches 9 bases. Germline V gene sequence: CDR1 DFQATT, CDR2 SNEGSKA (reference sequence). The CDR3 is 11 residues long.

This clonotype was recorded at least ten times. This chain links TRBV20-1 with TRBJ2-1, with D tentatively TRBD2 (5 bases). Trimming stripped 6 bases from V and 7 bases from J, with 25 bases between. The germline CDR1 and CDR2 sequences are DFQATT and SNEGSKA (reference sequence). The CDR3 runs 16 residues. CDR3 protein: CSAKSAVRGRDNEQFF. The CDR3 DNA reads TGCAGTGCCAAATCCGCGGTCCGGGGTAGGGATAATGAGCAGTTCTTC.

The chain links TRBV20-1 to TRBJ1-1, with D unresolved. V gave up 1 base and J gave up 1 base, with 13 bases separating them. The germline V gene encodes CDR1 DFQATT and CDR2 SNEGSKA (reference sequence). This CDR3 contains 15 residues. DNA for the CDR3: TGCAGTGCTAGAGTGCCGGAACGGGCGAACACTGAAGCTTTCTTT. The encoded protein is CSARVPERANTEAFF.

At least ten counts were recorded for this clonotype. The genes are TRBV29-1 and TRBJ1-1; D might be TRBD1 (6 bases). Trimming took off 1 base at V and 6 bases at J, with 18 bases between the two ends. This CDR3 is 15 amino acids long. The germline V gene encodes CDR1 SQVTM and CDR2 ANQGSEA. CDR3 nucleotide sequence: TGCAGCGTTGAAGGGGGGGGCGCCCGGGTGGCTGAAGCTTTCTTT. Translated, it gives CSVEGGGARVAEAFF.